This T cell receptor beta chain was observed in a study of shared clonotypes between healthy human individuals. In the study overall: The study enrolled two women and three men aged 18 to 49. Study outcomes and limitations: A handful of donors had around 5.5% of their naive CD4 clonotypes in common.

CDR1 and CDR2 (germline): SGDLS, YYNGEE. The CDR3 length is 17 residues. V gave up 0 bases and J gave up 0 bases, with 13 bases separating them. TCRdb keeps only in-frame clones here, not all; method: immunoSEQ multiplex PCR. Of around 640,000 clones listed, roughly 96% are singletons. Terminally differentiated effector memory CD45RA+ cells were excluded from the naive CD8 cells, which were CD45RO-negative and positively selected for CCR7. Details on this clone: Its target is unknown.

The chain employs TRBV9 and TRBJ1-3; D might be TRBD1 (5 bases). The sequence was collected from a woman in her thirties in good health. The sample taken for sequencing was naive CD8+ T cells sorted from blood. DNA for the CDR3: TGTGCCAGCAGCGTAGTCGGGGACTACTACTCTGGAAACACCATATATTTT. Encoded protein: CASSVVGDYYSGNTIYF.